This is a list of T cell receptor beta chains from one sample in a study of cytomegalovirus exposure and HLA in healthy donors. Data came from immunoSEQ multiplex PCR; TCRdb stores just in-frame clones and leaves some out. Of roughly 200,000 clones in the sample, 81% were seen once. Sequencing input: PBMCs. The source of these receptors is a woman in her twenties or thirties in good health and CMV-seronegative. CDR3s include the opening cysteine and the closing phenylalanine or tryptophan. D genes are given only for firm matches.

v_call d_call cdr3_length cdr3_aa
TRBV6-6 - 16 CASSEDIQGVSEKLFF
TRBV5-4 - 13 CASSLQGGYGYTF
TRBV11-2 - 15 CASSLQGASAETQYF
TRBV6-1 - 11 CASSVTRGYTF
TRBV6-6 - 14 CASNVAVSYNEQFF
TRBV6-1 - 11 CASSTAWEQYF
TRBV5-1 - 13 CASSFRTADEQYF
TRBV7-9 - 15 CASSDPTETHTEAFF
TRBV30 TRBD1 14 CAWTPGQLNEKLFF
TRBV11-2 TRBD1 15 CASSLDRGGNQPQHF
TRBV6-5 - 15 CASTLGGAGNTEAFF
TRBV25-1 - 13 CASSEPGAGELFF
TRBV5-1 - 14 CASSLPAGGETQYF
TRBV2 TRBD1 11 CASSGPGTGTF
TRBV7-9 - 14 CASSFEGAKNIQYF
TRBV4-1 - 17 CASSQDRRRQPNYGYTF
TRBV5-6 - 14 CASSNQGNNYGYTF
TRBV6-4 - 13 CASSDSPGLEQYF
TRBV6-5 - 13 CASRQTVNTEAFF
TRBV9 - 17 CASSVGAREALNTEAFF
TRBV6-1 - 14 CASTSGRAGNTIYF
TRBV7-2 - 15 CASSPGNRGNTEAFF
TRBV9 TRBD1 12 CASSVDRGLLFF
TRBV10-2 - 14 CASSVRGYNSPLHF
TRBV6-1 TRBD1 14 CASIMTGTSSEQYF
TRBV10-1 - 13 CASSVGLENIQYF
TRBV5-1 TRBD1 16 CASSFLGTGDPGELFF
TRBV11-2 - 12 CASSSGERGYTF
TRBV18 - 15 CASSPKQGENTEAFF
TRBV5-1 - 12 CASSLAEREQFF
TRBV18 TRBD1 14 CASLQGGPNTEAFF
TRBV5-1 - 12 CATGEVGPEAFF
TRBV30 TRBD1 17 CAWSPLVGQGTQETQYF
TRBV11-1 - 15 CASSPLAGVFTEAFF
TRBV7-8 TRBD1 16 CASSLESQGAQETQYF
TRBV6-1 - 14 CASTTAGFNQPQHF
TRBV4-2 - 16 CASSQGGAGDYNEQFF
TRBV10-3 TRBD2 17 CAISEPGLAGFTDTQYF
TRBV9 - 12 CASSGRSYEQYF
TRBV19 TRBD1 15 CASSIRTGGSGELFF
TRBV5-1 TRBD1 20 CASSSRRPGTGNSSNQPQHF
TRBV7-3 - 13 CASSPDRNYGYTF
TRBV30 TRBD1 16 CAWSPLAGTVNQPQHF
TRBV5-1 - 15 CASSLAPTNYNEQFF
TRBV7-2 TRBD2 14 CASSLMGGEETQYF
TRBV9 TRBD1 14 CASSGTGGAGKLFF
TRBV5-1 - 16 CASSLVSGASNTEAFF
TRBV4-2 - 17 CASTSAVGSSGANVLTF
TRBV30 - 11 CAWDWSNEQFF
TRBV6-1 - 14 CASSGSADTDTQYF
TRBV2 - 16 CASLPTISGGNSPLHF
TRBV27 - 12 CASLDYTDTQYF
TRBV2 TRBD1 15 CASRDRDVGYQPQHF
TRBV6-5 - 14 CASSYNGGRGGYTF
TRBV5-1 TRBD2 14 CASSLNGGEETQYF